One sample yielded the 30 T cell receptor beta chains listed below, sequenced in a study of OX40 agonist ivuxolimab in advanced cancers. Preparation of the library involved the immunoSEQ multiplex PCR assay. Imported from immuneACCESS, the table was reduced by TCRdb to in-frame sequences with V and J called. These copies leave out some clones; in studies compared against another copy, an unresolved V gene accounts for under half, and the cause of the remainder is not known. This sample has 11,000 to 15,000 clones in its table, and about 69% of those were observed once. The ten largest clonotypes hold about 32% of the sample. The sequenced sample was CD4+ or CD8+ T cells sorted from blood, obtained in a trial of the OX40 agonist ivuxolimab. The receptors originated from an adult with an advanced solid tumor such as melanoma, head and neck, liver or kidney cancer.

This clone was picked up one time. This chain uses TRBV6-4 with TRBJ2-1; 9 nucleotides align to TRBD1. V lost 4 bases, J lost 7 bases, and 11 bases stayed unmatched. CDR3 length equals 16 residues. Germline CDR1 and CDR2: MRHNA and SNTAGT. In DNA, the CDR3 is TGTGCCAGCAGTGGGGATCCGGGACAGGGACAGAATGAGCAGTTCTTC. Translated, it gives CASSGDPGQGQNEQFF.

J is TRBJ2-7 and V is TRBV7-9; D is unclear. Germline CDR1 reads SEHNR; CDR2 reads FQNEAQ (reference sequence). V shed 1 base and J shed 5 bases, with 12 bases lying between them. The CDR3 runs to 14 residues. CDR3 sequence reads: CASSLGGLLDEQYF. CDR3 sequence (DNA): TGTGCCAGCAGCTTAGGTGGCCTACTGGACGAGCAGTACTTC. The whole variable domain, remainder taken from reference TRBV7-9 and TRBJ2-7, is DTGVSQNPRHKITKRGQNVTFRCDPISEHNRLYWYRQTLGQGPEFLTYFQNEAQLEKSRLLSDRFSAERPKGSFSTLEIQRTEQGDSAMYLCASSLGGLLDEQYFGPGTRLTVT.

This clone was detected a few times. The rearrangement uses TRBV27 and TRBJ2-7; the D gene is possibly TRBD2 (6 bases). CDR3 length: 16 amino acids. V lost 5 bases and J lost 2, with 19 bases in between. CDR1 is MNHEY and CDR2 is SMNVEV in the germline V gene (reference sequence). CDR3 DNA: TGTGCCAGCAGTATGAGTAGCGGAGCGCTCACCTACGAGCAGTACTTC. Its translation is CASSMSSGALTYEQYF.

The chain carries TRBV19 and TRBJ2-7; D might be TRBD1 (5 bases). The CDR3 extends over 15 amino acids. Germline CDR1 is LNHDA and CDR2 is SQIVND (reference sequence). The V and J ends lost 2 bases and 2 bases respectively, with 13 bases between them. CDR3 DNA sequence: TGTGCCAGTAGTATATTTGGGCAGGGTGCCTACGAGCAGTACTTC. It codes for CASSIFGQGAYEQYF. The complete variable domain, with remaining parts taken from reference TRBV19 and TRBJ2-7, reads DGGITQSPKYLFRKEGQNVTLSCEQNLNHDAMYWYRQDPGQGLRLIYYSQIVNDFQKGDIAEGYSVSREKKESFPLTVTSAQKNPTAFYLCASSIFGQGAYEQYFGPGTRLTVT.

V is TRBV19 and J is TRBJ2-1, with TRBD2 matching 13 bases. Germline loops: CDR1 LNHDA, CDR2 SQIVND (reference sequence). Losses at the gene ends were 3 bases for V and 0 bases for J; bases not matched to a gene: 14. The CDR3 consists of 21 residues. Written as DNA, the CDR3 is TGTGCCAGTAGTATGTACTGGGGACTAGCGGGAACTAGCCGCTCCTACAATGAGCAGTTCTTC. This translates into CASSMYWGLAGTSRSYNEQFF.

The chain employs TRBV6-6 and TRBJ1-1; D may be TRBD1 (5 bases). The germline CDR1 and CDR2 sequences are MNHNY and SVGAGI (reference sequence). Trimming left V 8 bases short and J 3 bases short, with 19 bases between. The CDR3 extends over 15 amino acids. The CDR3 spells CASRESWGRDTEAFF. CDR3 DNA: TGTGCCAGCCGAGAAAGCTGGGGACGGGACACTGAAGCTTTCTTT.

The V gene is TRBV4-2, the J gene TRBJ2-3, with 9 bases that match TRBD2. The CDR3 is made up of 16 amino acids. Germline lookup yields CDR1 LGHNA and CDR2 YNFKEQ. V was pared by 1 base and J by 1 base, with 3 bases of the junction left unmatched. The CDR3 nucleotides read TGTGCCAGCAGCCAAGGACTAGCGGAGGGCACAGATACGCAGTATTTT. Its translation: CASSQGLAEGTDTQYF.

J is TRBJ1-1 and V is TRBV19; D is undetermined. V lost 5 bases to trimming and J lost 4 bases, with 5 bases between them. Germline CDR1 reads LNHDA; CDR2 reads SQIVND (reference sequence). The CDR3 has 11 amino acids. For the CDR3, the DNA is TGTGCCAGTAGTGCTGGCACTGAAGCTTTCTTT. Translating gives CASSAGTEAFF.

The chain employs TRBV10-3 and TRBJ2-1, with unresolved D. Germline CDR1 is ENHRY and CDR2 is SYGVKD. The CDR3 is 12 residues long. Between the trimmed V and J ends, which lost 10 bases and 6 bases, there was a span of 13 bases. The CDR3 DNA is TGTGCCACCCTTACGCCAGCCAATGAGCAGTTCTTC. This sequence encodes CATLTPANEQFF.

CDR3 DNA: TGTGCCAGCAGTTCCGGACAGGGGGGGCCCTACGAGCAGTACTTC. Amino acids: CASSSGQGGPYEQYF. V and J are TRBV5-4 and TRBJ2-7; 10 bases align to TRBD1. This CDR3 is 15 amino acids long. The germline V gene encodes CDR1 SGHNT and CDR2 YYREEE (reference sequence). The V segment lost 5 bases and the J segment 2 bases; nucleotides outside the gene matches: 7.

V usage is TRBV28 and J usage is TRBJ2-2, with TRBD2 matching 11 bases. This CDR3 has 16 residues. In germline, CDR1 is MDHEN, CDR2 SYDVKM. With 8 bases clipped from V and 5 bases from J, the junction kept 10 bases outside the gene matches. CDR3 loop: CASHPGTSGVTGELFF. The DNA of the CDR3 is TGTGCCAGCCACCCCGGGACTAGCGGTGTTACCGGGGAGCTGTTTTTT.

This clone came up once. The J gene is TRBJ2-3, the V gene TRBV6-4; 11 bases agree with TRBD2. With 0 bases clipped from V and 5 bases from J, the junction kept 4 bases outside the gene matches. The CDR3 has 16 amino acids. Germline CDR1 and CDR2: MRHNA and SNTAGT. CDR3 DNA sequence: TGTGCCAGCAGTGACTCGGCCACTAGCGGGGGAGATACGCAGTATTTT. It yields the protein CASSDSATSGGDTQYF.

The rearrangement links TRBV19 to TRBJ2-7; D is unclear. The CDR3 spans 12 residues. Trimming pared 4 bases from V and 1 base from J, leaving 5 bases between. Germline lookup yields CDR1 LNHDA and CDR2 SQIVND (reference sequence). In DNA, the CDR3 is TGTGCCAGTAGTACCTCTTCCTACGAGCAGTACTTC. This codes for CASSTSSYEQYF.

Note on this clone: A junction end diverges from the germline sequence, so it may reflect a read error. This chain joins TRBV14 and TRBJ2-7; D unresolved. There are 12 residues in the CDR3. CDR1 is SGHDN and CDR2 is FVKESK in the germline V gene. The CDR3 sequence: CASSQGFYGQYF. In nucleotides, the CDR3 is TGTGCCAGCAGCCAAGGGTTCTACGGGCAGTACTTC.

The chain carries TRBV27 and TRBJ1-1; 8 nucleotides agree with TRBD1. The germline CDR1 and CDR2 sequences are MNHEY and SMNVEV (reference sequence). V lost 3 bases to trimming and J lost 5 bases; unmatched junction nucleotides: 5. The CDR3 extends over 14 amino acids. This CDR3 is CASSLSGGRTEAFF. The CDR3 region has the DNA TGTGCCAGCAGTTTGTCAGGGGGCCGTACTGAAGCTTTCTTT.

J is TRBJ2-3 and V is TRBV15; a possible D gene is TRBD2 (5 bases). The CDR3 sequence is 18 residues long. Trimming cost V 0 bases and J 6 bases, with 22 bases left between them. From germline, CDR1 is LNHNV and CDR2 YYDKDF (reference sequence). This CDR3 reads CATSREKGVLGPGDTQYF. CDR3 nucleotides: TGTGCCACCAGCAGAGAGAAGGGAGTACTAGGCCCCGGGGATACGCAGTATTTT.

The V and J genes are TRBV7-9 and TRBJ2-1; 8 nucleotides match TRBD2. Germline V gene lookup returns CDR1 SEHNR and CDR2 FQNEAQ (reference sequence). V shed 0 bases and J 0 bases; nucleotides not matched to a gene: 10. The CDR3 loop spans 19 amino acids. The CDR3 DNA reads TGTGCCAGCAGCTTAGCGCCAACGATAGCGGGGAGCTCCTACAATGAGCAGTTCTTC. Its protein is CASSLAPTIAGSSYNEQFF.

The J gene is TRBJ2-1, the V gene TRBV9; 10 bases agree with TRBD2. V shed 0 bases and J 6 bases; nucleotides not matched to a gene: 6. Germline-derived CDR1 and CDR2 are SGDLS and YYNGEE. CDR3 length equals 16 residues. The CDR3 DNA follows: TGTGCCAGCAGCGTAGTAGCGTCTAGCGGGAGCAATGAGCAGTTCTTC. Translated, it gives CASSVVASSGSNEQFF.

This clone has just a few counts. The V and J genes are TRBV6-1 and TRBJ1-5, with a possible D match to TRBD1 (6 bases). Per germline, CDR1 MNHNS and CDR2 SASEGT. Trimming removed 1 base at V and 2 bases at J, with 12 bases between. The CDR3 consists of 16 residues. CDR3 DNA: TGTGCCAGCAGTGAAGACAGGGTTGGAGGCAATCAGCCCCAGCATTTT. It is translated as CASSEDRVGGNQPQHF.

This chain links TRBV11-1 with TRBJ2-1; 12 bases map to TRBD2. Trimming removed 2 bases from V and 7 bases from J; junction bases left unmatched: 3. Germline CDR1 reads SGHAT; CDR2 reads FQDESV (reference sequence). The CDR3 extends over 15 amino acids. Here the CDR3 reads CASSLLAGGLNEQFF. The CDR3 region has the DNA TGTGCCAGCAGCTTACTAGCGGGAGGGCTAAATGAGCAGTTCTTC.

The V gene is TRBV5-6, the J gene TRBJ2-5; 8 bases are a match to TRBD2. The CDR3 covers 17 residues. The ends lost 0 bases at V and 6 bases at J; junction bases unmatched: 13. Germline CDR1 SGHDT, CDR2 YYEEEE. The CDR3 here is CASSLVSSGGRMKTQYF. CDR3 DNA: TGTGCCAGCAGCTTGGTCTCGTCGGGAGGGAGGATGAAGACCCAGTACTTC.

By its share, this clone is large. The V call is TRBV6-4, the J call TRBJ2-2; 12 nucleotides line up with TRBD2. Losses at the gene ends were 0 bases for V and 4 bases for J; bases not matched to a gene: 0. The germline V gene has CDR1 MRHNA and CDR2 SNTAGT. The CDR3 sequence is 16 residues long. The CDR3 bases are TGTGCCAGCAGTGACTCGACTAGCGGGAGCACCGGGGAGCTGTTTTTT. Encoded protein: CASSDSTSGSTGELFF.

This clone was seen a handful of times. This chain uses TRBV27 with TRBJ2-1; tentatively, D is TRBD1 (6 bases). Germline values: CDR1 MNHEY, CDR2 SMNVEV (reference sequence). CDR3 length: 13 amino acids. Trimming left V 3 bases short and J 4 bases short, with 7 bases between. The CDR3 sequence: CASSLDSYNEQFF. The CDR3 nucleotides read TGTGCCAGCAGTTTGGACAGTTACAATGAGCAGTTCTTC.

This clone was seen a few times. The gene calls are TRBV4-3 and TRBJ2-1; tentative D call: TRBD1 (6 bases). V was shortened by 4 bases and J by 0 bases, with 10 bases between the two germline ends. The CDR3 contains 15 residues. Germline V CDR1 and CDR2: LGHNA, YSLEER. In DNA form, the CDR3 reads TGCGCCAGCAGCCCGAACAGGGTCTCCTACAATGAGCAGTTCTTC. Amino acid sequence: CASSPNRVSYNEQFF.

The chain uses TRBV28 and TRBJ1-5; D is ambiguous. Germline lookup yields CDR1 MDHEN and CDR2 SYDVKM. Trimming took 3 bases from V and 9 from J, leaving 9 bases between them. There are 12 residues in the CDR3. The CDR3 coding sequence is TGTGCCAGCAGTTTTATTCAGTGGCCCCAGCATTTT. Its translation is CASSFIQWPQHF.

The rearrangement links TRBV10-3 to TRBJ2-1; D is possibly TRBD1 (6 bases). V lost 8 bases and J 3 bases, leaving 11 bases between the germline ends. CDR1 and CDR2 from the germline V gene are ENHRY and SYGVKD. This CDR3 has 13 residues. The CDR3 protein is CAIAQGRYNEQFF. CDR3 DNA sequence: TGTGCCATCGCCCAGGGGCGCTACAATGAGCAGTTCTTC.

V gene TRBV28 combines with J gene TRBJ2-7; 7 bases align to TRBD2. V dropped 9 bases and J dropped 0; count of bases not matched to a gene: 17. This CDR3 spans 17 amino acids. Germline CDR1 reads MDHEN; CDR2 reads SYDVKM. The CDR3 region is CASPPRAGALLSYEQYF. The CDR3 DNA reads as TGTGCCAGTCCCCCGCGCGCGGGAGCTCTCCTCTCCTACGAGCAGTACTTC.

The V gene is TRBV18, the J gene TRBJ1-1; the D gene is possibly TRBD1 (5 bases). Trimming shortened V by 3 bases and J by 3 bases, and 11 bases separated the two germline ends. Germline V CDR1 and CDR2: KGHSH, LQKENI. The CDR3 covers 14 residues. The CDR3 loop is CASSPARADTEAFF. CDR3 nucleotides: TGTGCCAGCTCACCGGCCAGGGCGGACACTGAAGCTTTCTTT.

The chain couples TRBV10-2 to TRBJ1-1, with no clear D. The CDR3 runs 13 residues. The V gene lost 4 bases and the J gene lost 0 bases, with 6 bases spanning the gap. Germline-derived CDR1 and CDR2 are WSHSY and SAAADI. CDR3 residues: CASSVRLNTEAFF. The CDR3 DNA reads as TGCGCCAGCAGTGTAAGACTGAACACTGAAGCTTTCTTT.

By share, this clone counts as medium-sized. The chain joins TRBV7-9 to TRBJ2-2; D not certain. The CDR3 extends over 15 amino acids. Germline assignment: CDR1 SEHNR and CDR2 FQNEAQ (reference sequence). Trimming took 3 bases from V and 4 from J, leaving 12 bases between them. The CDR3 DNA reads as TGTGCCAGCAGCTTGTGGAGCCCAGGCACCGGGGAGCTGTTTTTT. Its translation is CASSLWSPGTGELFF.